This T cell receptor beta chain was recovered during a study of cytomegalovirus exposure and HLA in healthy donors (dated by TCRdb to 2017 to 2019). About the investigation overall: An earlier analysis of approximately 640 of the donors reported roughly 270 Gb of sequence data and about 100 million unique TCR beta sequences from 150 million to 200 million T cells. An early release that covered several hundred HLA-typed donors contained 300 to 350 gigabases of sequencing data and 80 million or so unique TCR sequences. Of the 300 to 500 genotyped donors, roughly 80% were placed in the genetic ancestry cluster associated with self-reported Caucasian donors. The aim of the study was to test whether cataloging public T cell receptors could identify signatures of past pathogen exposure. The study profiled the T cell repertoires of 500 to 800 subjects by immunosequencing and related them to cytomegalovirus serostatus. Along with the approximately 670-subject first cohort, a separate validation cohort of around 110 different subjects was used. The study combined high-throughput TCR immunosequencing, statistical association of individual TCRs with disease status, and machine learning to predict cytomegalovirus infection status. In a later analysis, previously published TCR beta repertoires from some 640 donors were re-analyzed and high-resolution HLA genotyping was added so that TCR occurrence patterns could be studied. In the later analysis, no new phenotypic data were used to find candidate immune exposures; instead, reliance was placed on TCR beta sequences and their occurrence across donors. To decide whether each TCR beta V gene segment behaved as functional or pseudogenic, an earlier analysis of fewer than 750 of the donors relied on high-throughput TCR beta sequencing. Donor age, sex, ethnicity and CMV serostatus were collected together with the repertoire data. In a later genetic analysis, genome-wide SNP genotypes for about 65% of the roughly 700 donors were used, and that subset was treated as a discovery cohort. All discovery cohort repertoires had been generated using a single sequencing platform. HLA typing included class I and class II loci at four-digit resolution. Typing coverage differed by locus: A, B, C, DRB1 and DQB1 were typed in roughly 629-630 donors, DQA1 in about 510, DPA1 in some 610, and DPB1 in roughly 470. Roughly five DR-DQ haplotypes were handled as single units for association and clustering, since linkage in the cohort was strong. Among a few hundred genotyped donors of the cohort, an average of around 240,000 unique TCR beta nucleotide sequences were sequenced per donor, around 20% of them non-productive.

The full study reports these points: Several of the top co-occurrence clusters appeared to be linked to parvovirus B19, influenza, CMV and Epstein-Barr virus, according to a later analysis. A cluster of highly shared sequence variants was judged likely to be a technical artifact of the sequencing pipeline. In vitro tests confirmed that a few of the cytomegalovirus-associated TCR beta chains recognize cytomegalovirus antigens. Strong co-occurrence of HLA alleles, especially DR and DQ, made assigning TCR associations to individual alleles difficult. In a later analysis, HLA-associated TCR beta chains were found to be more clonally expanded and to have lower generation probabilities than equally common non-associated chains. The presence/absence analyses assumed that sequencing depth was roughly uniform across donors, and that assumption may not be true. Broadly in line with IMGT annotations, most TCR beta V segments showed up in productive rearrangements about 87% or about 30% of the time in an earlier analysis of 587 of the donors. The earlier analysis of around 600 of the donors excluded approximately 15 rarely observed V segments, including chromosome 9 orphons, because counts were too low. Most TCR sequences were seen in very few donors, while some public TCRs were found in many individuals. A later genetic analysis reported fewer N-insertions in productive TCRs among donors in an Asian-associated ancestry cluster than the roughly 640-donor mean. A further reported finding was that TCR beta sequences accurately predicted the HLA-A and HLA-B alleles for most subjects in the first cohort. In a later analysis, around 17,000 TCR beta sequences were associated with specific HLA alleles at a false discovery rate of 0.05. A later analysis found that most CMV-associated TCR beta chains appeared HLA-restricted, with HLA associations seemingly driven largely by CMV exposure. This cohort had only TCR beta chains sequenced, and the lack of alpha or paired-chain data limited which features could be detected. Because the 87-base-pair reads could not distinguish some IMGT-functional V segments, including TRBV6-2 and TRBV6-3, those segments were excluded. According to the authors, the approach could potentially be generalized to other disease states and immunological phenotypes. Cytomegalovirus status was reported to be diagnosed by the classifier with high specificity and sensitivity in both the original and validation cohorts. The only immune exposure information available for the cohort was CMV serostatus. Because HLA typing was unavailable for some donors at each locus, only the typed subset was used in association tests. In the study, around 150 TCR beta chains were listed as associated with cytomegalovirus. An association between a missense DCLRE1C variant and V-gene and J-gene trimming of TCR beta chains was found in a later genetic analysis and replicated in an independent cohort. A later analysis found that TCR association rates varied across HLA loci, with DRB1 alleles showing the most associated TCRs and HLA-C alleles the fewest. Linkage disequilibrium might explain the correlated functional status among segregating V segments, but an unknown experimental factor could not be excluded.

The library was built by means of the immunoSEQ multiplex PCR assay. The multiplex PCR relied on a mix of 60 forward primers for TCR Vbeta segments and 13 reverse primers for TCR Jbeta segments. A multiplex PCR assay on genomic DNA amplified the CDR3 region of rearranged TCR beta genes. The amplified TCR beta libraries were sequenced on the Illumina HiSeq System as 87-base-pair reads. Processing in the source paper ran as follows. Across the 670 or so repertoires, a later analysis counted 80 million or so unique TCR beta chains, 9 million to 14 million of which were shared by at least two donors. A nearest-neighbor algorithm error-corrected the raw reads and collapsed the reads into unique sequences, merging closely related sequences to remove PCR and sequencing errors. To assign V, D and J gene segments, CDR3 sequences were aligned to IMGT reference sequences. Each retained sequence needed at least a six-nucleotide match to both a V gene segment and a J gene segment. Rearrangements were called productive when the CDR3 lacked stop codons and stayed in frame with V and J; all others were non-productive. CDR3 was defined according to IMGT convention as the region running from the second conserved V-encoded cysteine to the conserved J-encoded phenylalanine. In an earlier analysis of 587 of the donors, sequences lacking an unambiguous match to a single V gene segment were excluded. In an earlier analysis of approximately 590 of the donors, V segments were called functional above 56.7% productive rearrangements and were called segregating when the between-donor standard deviation exceeded 5%. To diagnose cytomegalovirus status from the catalog of TCR beta chain sequences, a statistical classification framework was built. A later analysis assigned V and J genes by comparing TCR nucleotide sequences with IMGT/GENE-DB human TR gene sequences. A later analysis assigned CDR3 sequences and most-parsimonious VDJ recombination scenarios with the TCRdist pipeline. In a later analysis, each TCR beta chain was defined by its CDR3 amino acid sequence together with its V-gene family, and reads lacking a unique V-gene family were excluded. In a later analysis, 450 to 600 highly shared, low-generation-probability nucleotide sequences were removed to address suspected cross-contamination and a sequencing artifact. For each public chain, a later analysis derived a clonal expansion index from normalized ranks of inferred template counts within each repertoire. Generation probabilities in a later analysis came from a VDJ recombination model fitted to out-of-frame rearrangements, and those results were checked against IGoR. In a later analysis, TCR-TCR, TCR-HLA and TCR-CMV co-occurrence was scored with hypergeometric tests, and a repertoire-size bias correction was applied to TCR pairs. False discovery rates were estimated in a later analysis by permuting HLA or CMV assignments 20 times. A later analysis grouped co-occurring TCRs with DBSCAN, adding TCRdist sequence similarity when clustering within HLA-allele-positive subsets. For co-occurrence clustering, repertoires with fewer than 30,000 or more than 120,000 public chains were excluded, along with four or five repertoires with anomalous nucleotide sharing. Drawn from immuneACCESS, this table holds only the in-frame rearrangements with V and J called that TCRdb kept. Clones are partly lost; checked studies trace under half to an unresolved V gene and leave the rest unexplained. The V and J calls and the clone size are those of that table, but D and trimming were determined from the DNA. The sample table lists about 170,000 clones, 76% of them with a count of one. The top ten hold approximately 0.76% of the sample.

Per the germline V gene (reference sequence), GTSNPN is the CDR1 and SVGIG is the CDR2. V trim: 3 bases; J trim: 5 bases; unmatched bases: 3. There are 14 amino acids in the CDR3, from cysteine to phenylalanine inclusive. Of all the DNA, just the CDR3 is kept, 42 bases in frame from base 1. The cohort comprised fewer than 750 healthy bone marrow donors. At the time of sampling, all cohort members were nominally healthy, though unrecorded immune exposures were likely present. The donor was CMV seronegative and belonged to the group of roughly 330 seronegative cohort members. Every donor gave a peripheral blood sample, and the peripheral blood mononuclear cells from that sample were used for TCR beta sequencing. The Qiagen DNeasy Blood Extraction Kit was used to extract genomic DNA from the blood cell samples. This clone was picked up one time. Its antigen is currently not known. No qualities accompany the bases; no much larger clone lies one base away.

Sequencing was done on a sample of PBMCs. The sequence was obtained from a female donor in good health and CMV-seronegative. The V and J genes are TRBV30 and TRBJ2-1, with 11 bases in between that match TRBD2. The DNA sequence is TGTGCCTGGAGCACGGGACTAGCGGACAATGAGCAGTTCTTC. Its protein product is CAWSTGLADNEQFF. Extended through the reference TRBV30 and TRBJ2-1 proteins, this CDR3 yields the full variable domain: SQTIHQWPATLVQPVGSPLSLECTVEGTSNPNLYWYRQAAGRGLQLLFYSVGIGQISSEVPQNLSASRPQDRQFILSSKKLLLSDSGFYLCAWSTGLADNEQFFGPGTRLTVL.